This T cell receptor beta chain was obtained from a study of vaccination and CD4 T cells after COVID-19. Looking at the study overall: A median of around 70 days (range 14 to 241) separated dose two from the taking of post-vaccine samples.

Germline loops: CDR1 LNHDA, CDR2 SQIVND (reference sequence). The V and J ends lost 4 bases and 5 bases, in that order; junction bases with no gene match: 10. CDR3 size: 15 residues. Note on this clonotype: Its antigen remains unidentified.

As for treatment: roughly 11-day PBMC culture with coronavirus spike peptide pools or control peptides (ViraFEST assay). Each well held 2 million to 2.5 million PBMCs in IL-2 (roughly 10 IU/ml) medium with approximately 9.9 ug/ml peptide pools. Cultured CD4+ T-cell DNA underwent Oncomine TCR Beta short-read sequencing. Each CDR3 protein is one row after TCRdb ran MiXCR on the PCR reads. Of several thousand distinct CDR3 sequences listed, around 60% were seen once; the top ten hold 25% to 30%. The sequencing input was CD4+ T cells from blood, cultured in vitro. The chain employs TRBV19 and TRBJ1-1; 7 bases fit TRBD1. The source of this sequence is a human donor who had recovered from COVID-19. CDR3 nucleotides: TGTGCCAGTAGTACTGCCCCAGGGGGGAGGACTGAAGCTTTCTTT. This encodes CASSTAPGGRTEAFF.